These T cell receptor beta chains were read from a single sample in a study of T cell responses to AZD1222 COVID-19 vaccine. TCRdb's table, derived via immunoSEQ multiplex PCR, lists solely in-frame clones and lacks some. The sample carries 120,000 or so clones, roughly nine tenths recorded once. Here the sequenced sample was peripheral blood, taken on day 0 of AZD1222 vaccination. The receptors stem from an adult in good health. Each CDR3 is given with its conserved first and last residue.

>TRBJ1-2|TRBV11-3
CASSYGSYGYTF
>TRBJ1-1|TRBV28
CASRQLTVSGQGRNTEAFF
>TRBJ2-7|TRBV13
CASSFKMDRVNSYEQYF
>TRBJ2-7|TRBV9
CASLDLGEQYF
>TRBJ1-2|TRBV30
CAWTSGGNYGYTF
>TRBJ1-5|TRBV19
CASSTYGQRSNQPQHF
>TRBJ2-7|TRBV18
CASSPYTGALYEQYF
>TRBJ2-2|TRBV2
CASSEARGWTGELFF
>TRBJ1-4|TRBV5-8
CASSATGTGTEKLFF
>TRBJ1-5|TRBV18
CASSPEQGQPQHF
>TRBJ2-1|TRBV7-9
CASSPRGTSAYNEQFF
>TRBJ2-1|TRBV19
CASSIGLAAFSHEQFF
>TRBJ1-1|TRBV11-3
CASSQGWNTEAFF